This T cell receptor (beta chain) was sequenced in a study of blood T cells in healthy people across ages. General observations from the study: Because sorting was not performed, PBMCs prevented conclusive naive versus antigen-experienced comparison.

Together with a sample-barcoded 5' primer, a J-beta primer mix was included in a second PCR lasting about 6 to 11 cycles. Every sample produced at least 3 million CDR3-containing paired-end reads. MiXCR, run by TCRdb on the 5' RACE reads, gives a single entry per CDR3 protein. Here the sample spans over 450,000 distinct CDR3 sequences, 20% to 30% being singletons. CDR3 length equals 18 residues. With V trimmed by 2 bases and J by 2 bases, 13 bases remained unmatched. Germline V lookup: CDR1 SGHRS, CDR2 YFSETQ. Remarks on this clonotype: Its antigen remains unknown.

These data also featured in a second study, about T cells of mothers and their children. That study adds: The sample comes from fewer than 10 healthy Caucasian donors: mothers and children. In unrelated and related pairs, TCR recombination output is shaped in a similar way by thymic selection.

Sequenced material: blood. This TCR came from a boy under 18 in good health. This chain uses TRBV5-1 with TRBJ2-5, with TRBD2 matching over 9 bases. CDR3 residues: CASSFRIQATSGQETQYF. DNA for the CDR3: TGCGCCAGCAGCTTCCGTATTCAGGCCACTAGCGGGCAAGAGACCCAGTACTTC.